This T cell receptor beta chain was captured by sequencing in a study of CD8+ T cells in alopecia areata. Sequencing used cDNA as its template, made by extracting RNA and reverse transcribing it. Data came from immunoSEQ multiplex PCR; TCRdb stores just in-frame clones and leaves some out. The sample has 140,000 to 150,000 clones, 45% to 60% seen once. This clone has more than one count but fewer than ten. Its specificity is not known. The CDR3 runs to 14 residues. Germline-derived CDR1 and CDR2 are LNHDA and SQIVND (reference sequence). Unmatched junction bases numbered 7, after V lost 7 bases and J lost 7 bases. Treatment in this sample: oral pan-JAK inhibitor, 5-10 mg twice daily. Overall study results and limits: While tofacitinib was given, many expanded lesional clones persisted in scalp and blood.

The material sequenced was CD8+ T cells sorted from blood, taken at week 4, from a patient treated with tofacitinib. The receptor was isolated from a human donor with alopecia areata. V gene TRBV19 combines with J gene TRBJ1-5; TRBD1 matches 10 bases. CDR3 amino acids: CASTPGTGAQPQHF. Written as DNA, the CDR3 is TGTGCCAGTACCCCCGGGACAGGGGCACAGCCCCAGCATTTT. Drawing the rest from reference TRBV19 and TRBJ1-5, the complete variable domain is DGGITQSPKYLFRKEGQNVTLSCEQNLNHDAMYWYRQDPGQGLRLIYYSQIVNDFQKGDIAEGYSVSREKKESFPLTVTSAQKNPTAFYLCASTPGTGAQPQHFGDGTRLSIL.